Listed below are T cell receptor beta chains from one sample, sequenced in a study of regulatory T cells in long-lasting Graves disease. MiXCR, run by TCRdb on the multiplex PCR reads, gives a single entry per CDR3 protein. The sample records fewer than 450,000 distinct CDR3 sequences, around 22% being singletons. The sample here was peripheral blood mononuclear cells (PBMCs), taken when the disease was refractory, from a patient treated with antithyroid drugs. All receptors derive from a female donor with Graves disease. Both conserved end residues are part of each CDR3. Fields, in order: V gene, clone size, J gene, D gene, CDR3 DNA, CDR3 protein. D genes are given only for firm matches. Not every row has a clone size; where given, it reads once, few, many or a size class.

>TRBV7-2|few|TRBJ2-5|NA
TGTGCCAGCAGCTCCTCACGGGCCGAGACCCAGTACTTC
CASSSSRAETQYF
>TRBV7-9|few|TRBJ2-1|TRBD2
TGTGCCAGCAGCTTAGCCGGGGGGACTAGCGCAACCTACAGTGAGCAGTTCTTC
CASSLAGGTSATYSEQFF
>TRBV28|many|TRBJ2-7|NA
TGTGCCAGCAGCGACCCCCGGGACCTGGGTAGGGTCTACGAGCAGTACTTC
CASSDPRDLGRVYEQYF
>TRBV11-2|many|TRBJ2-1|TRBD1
TGTGCCAGCAGCCCTTTGGTAAAGGGGGCATATGGGGAGCAGTTCTTC
CASSPLVKGAYGEQFF
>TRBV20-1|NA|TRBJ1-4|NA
TGCAGTGCTAAAGGGGACCGTAATGAAAAACTGTTTTTT
CSAKGDRNEKLFF
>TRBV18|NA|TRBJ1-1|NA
TGTGCCAGCTCACTGATCTCGGGACCCATGAACACTGAAGCTTTCTTT
CASSLISGPMNTEAFF
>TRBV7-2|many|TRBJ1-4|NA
TGTGCCAGCAGCCCCCGACGGTGGTCGGAAAAACTGTTTTTT
CASSPRRWSEKLFF
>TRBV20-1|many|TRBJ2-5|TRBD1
TGCAGTGCTGGACAGGTGGTGGGAGAGACCCAGTACTTC
CSAGQVVGETQYF
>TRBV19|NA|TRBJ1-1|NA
TGTGCCACCACGATTGGCGCTGAAGCTTTCTTT
CATTIGAEAFF
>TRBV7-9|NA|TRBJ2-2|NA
TGTGCCAGCAGCCTCGACAGCACCGGGGAGCTGTTTTTT
CASSLDSTGELFF
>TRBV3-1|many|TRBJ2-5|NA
TGTGCCAGCAGCCGAGGGTCCGGGACATTAAAAGAGACCCAGTACTTC
CASSRGSGTLKETQYF
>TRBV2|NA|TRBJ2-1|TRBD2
TGTGCCAGCGGTAGGGGCGGAGGTAGCGGGAATGAGCAGTTCTTC
CASGRGGGSGNEQFF
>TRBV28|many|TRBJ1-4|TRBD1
TGTGCCAGCAGGAGATTCGGCAGGGGGAGAGAAAAACTGTTTTTT
CASRRFGRGREKLFF
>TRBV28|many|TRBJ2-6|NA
TGTGCCAGCAGGCGTGGATCCTCTGGGGCCAACGTCCTGACTTTC
CASRRGSSGANVLTF
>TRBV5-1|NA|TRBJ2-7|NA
TGCGCCAGCAGCTCTAGGGGATCCCGAGCTTACGAGCAGTACTTC
CASSSRGSRAYEQYF
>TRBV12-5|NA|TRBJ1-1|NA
TGTGCTAGTGGTCCCACCCCTTGGAGTGGCACTGAAGCTTTCTTT
CASGPTPWSGTEAFF
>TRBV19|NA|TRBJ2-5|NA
TGTGCCAGTAGTGTCGAAGGCGAGAGGTGCCAAGAGACCCAGTACTTC
CASSVEGERCQETQYF
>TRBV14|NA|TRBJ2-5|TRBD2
TGTACCAGCAGCCATTTTAGCGGGAGGGAACAAGAGACCCAGTACTTC
CTSSHFSGREQETQYF
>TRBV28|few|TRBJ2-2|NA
TGTGCCAGCAGTTCACGATTGGAGGCGGACACCGGGGAGCTGTTTTTT
CASSSRLEADTGELFF
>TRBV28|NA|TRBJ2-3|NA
TGTGCCAGCAGGCTAGGAGTGGATACGCAGTATTTT
CASRLGVDTQYF
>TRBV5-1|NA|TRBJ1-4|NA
TGTGCCAGCAGCCGTGGACCCGTTGAAAAACTGTTTTTT
CASSRGPVEKLFF
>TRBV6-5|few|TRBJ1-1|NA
TGTGCCAGCAGTTACTCCCCAAGGAAGGGTAGCCCTGAAGCTTTCTTT
CASSYSPRKGSPEAFF
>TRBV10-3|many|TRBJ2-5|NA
TGTGCCATCAGGAGATCAGGGACGGATGCGGAGACCCAGTACTTC
CAIRRSGTDAETQYF
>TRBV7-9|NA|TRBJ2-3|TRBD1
TGTGCCAGCAGCGTCGGACAGGTAGATACGCAGTATTTT
CASSVGQVDTQYF
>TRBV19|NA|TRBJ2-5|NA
TGTGCCAGTAGTGGACCTGTCGAGACCCAGTACTTC
CASSGPVETQYF
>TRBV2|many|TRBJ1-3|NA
TGTGCCAGCAGTACAGAGAGCTCTGGAAACACCATATATTTT
CASSTESSGNTIYF
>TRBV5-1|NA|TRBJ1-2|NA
TGCGCCAGCAGCCACGACGCCCTGGGAGGTGGTGGCTACACCTTC
CASSHDALGGGGYTF
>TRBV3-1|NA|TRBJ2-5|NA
TGTGCCAGCAGCCAAGGGGGCAGGGGATTAATTCAAGAGACCCAGTACTTC
CASSQGGRGLIQETQYF
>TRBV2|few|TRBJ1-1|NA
TGTGCCACCACCCCGGGGCCGGACTGTTTCTTT
CATTPGPDCFF
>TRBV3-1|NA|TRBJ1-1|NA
TGTGCCAGCAGCCAAGTAGCCGGACCGAACACTGAAGCTTTCTTT
CASSQVAGPNTEAFF
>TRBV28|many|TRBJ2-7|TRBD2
TGTGCCAGCAGCTATTCCGGAGGGCGGGGGGAGCAGTACTTC
CASSYSGGRGEQYF
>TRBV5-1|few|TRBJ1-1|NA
TGCGCCAACAGCTTGGGGTTTGGGGAGAGGACTGAAGCTTTCTTT
CANSLGFGERTEAFF
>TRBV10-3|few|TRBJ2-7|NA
TGTGCCATCAGTGATGGGGGACTCGGCGGCGAGCAGTACTTC
CAISDGGLGGEQYF
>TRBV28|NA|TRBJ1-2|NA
TGTGCCAGCAGCTTGGCCCCAGATCCACCCTATGGCTACACCTTC
CASSLAPDPPYGYTF
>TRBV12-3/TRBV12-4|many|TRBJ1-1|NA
TGTGCCAGCAGTTCGGGGCTACGGATTGAAGCTTTCTTT
CASSSGLRIEAFF
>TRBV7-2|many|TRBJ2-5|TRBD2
TGTGCCAGCAGCGTTCGGCGGGAGAGGGAGACCCAGTACTTC
CASSVRRERETQYF
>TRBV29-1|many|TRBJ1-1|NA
TGCAGCGTCAGGGAAGTTAGTGGTGAAGCTTTCTTT
CSVREVSGEAFF
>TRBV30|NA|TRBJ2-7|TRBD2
TGTGCCTGGACTAGCGGGAGTGGACTCTACGAGCAGTACTTC
CAWTSGSGLYEQYF
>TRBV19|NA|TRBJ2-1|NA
TGTGCCAGTAGTATAGATGACTTTCTCCCGGGCAATGAGCAGTTCTTC
CASSIDDFLPGNEQFF
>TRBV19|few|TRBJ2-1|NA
TGTGCCAGTAGTCTCCGTAGCGATCGCTCCTACAATGAGCAGTTCTTC
CASSLRSDRSYNEQFF
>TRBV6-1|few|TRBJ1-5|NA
TGTGCCAGCAGTGAAGCAACGAGAATAGGAAATCAGCCCCAGCATTTT
CASSEATRIGNQPQHF
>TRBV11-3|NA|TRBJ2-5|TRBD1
TGTGCCAGCAGCTTAGCCCTGGGACAGACCGACCAAGAGACCCAGTACTTC
CASSLALGQTDQETQYF
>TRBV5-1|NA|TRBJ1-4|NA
TGCGCCAGCAGCTTGGACGGCAGGGAGATTGAAAAACTGTTTTTT
CASSLDGREIEKLFF
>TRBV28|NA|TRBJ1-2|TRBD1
TGTGCCAGCAGAGAGACAGGGGTGGAAGCGTTC
CASRETGVEAF
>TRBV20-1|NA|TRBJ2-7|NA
TGCAGTGCTAGTACCGGGATCTACGAGCAGTACTTC
CSASTGIYEQYF
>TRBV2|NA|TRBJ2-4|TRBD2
TGTGCCAGACGTAGCGGGAGGACTTATGTTACCAAAAACATTCAGTACTTC
CARRSGRTYVTKNIQYF
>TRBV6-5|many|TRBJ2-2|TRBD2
TGTGCCAGCAGTTACCAAGCGGGAGCGGCCGGGGAGCTGTTTTTT
CASSYQAGAAGELFF
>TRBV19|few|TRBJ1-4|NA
TGTGCCAGTAGTATTAGCGGGTTTGCGGAAAAACTGTTTTTT
CASSISGFAEKLFF
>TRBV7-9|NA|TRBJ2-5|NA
TGTGCCAGCAGCCCAAGTCCCAGCGCAGAGACCCAGTACTTC
CASSPSPSAETQYF
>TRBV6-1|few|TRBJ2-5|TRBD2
TGTGCCAGCGGCACCGGGACTAGAGGTGTTGAGACCCAGTACTTC
CASGTGTRGVETQYF
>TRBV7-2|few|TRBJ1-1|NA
TGTGCCAGCAGCTCGTTGGGGGGGTTACACACTGAAGCTTTCTTT
CASSSLGGLHTEAFF
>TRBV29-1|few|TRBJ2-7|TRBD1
TGCAGCGCCACACAGGGGTCCTACGAGCAGTACTTC
CSATQGSYEQYF
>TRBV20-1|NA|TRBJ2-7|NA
TGCAGTGCTAGAGATCATTTACAGGGCTACGAGCAGTACTTC
CSARDHLQGYEQYF
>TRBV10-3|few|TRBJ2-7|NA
TGTGCCATCAGTGAGTCGGTGGTTGTCTACGAGCAGTACTTC
CAISESVVVYEQYF
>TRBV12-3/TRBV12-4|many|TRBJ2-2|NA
TGTGCCAGTCTACCTAACACCGGGGAGCTGTTTTTT
CASLPNTGELFF
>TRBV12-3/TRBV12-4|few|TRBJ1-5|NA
TGTGCCAGCAGTCAGGGTGGGCTGGGGGCGGCCTTCAATCAGCCCCAGCATTTT
CASSQGGLGAAFNQPQHF
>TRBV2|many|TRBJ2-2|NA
TGTGCCAGCAAGGGAGCGCGCACCGGGGAGCTGTTTTTT
CASKGARTGELFF
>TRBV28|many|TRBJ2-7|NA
TGTGCCAGCAGTTTCGGAACGAGCCCGAGCGAGCAGTACTTC
CASSFGTSPSEQYF